This T cell receptor beta chain was sequenced during a study of beta chain features in type 1 diabetes. The overall study: Age, gender, cell numbers and subset yield matched between patients and controls. Notes on the study in general: Across all four CD4+ subsets, people with type 1 diabetes showed modestly shorter TCRB CDR3s. Researchers caution that PCR might favor shorter templates, equally among patients and controls.

CD4+ naive, central memory, regulatory and stem cell-like memory cells were sorted via CD45RO/CCR7/CD25/CD127/CD95/CD27. V gave up 5 bases and J gave up 7 bases, with 23 bases separating them. The CDR3 loop spans 17 amino acids. Germline CDR1 SGHVS, CDR2 FQNEAQ. The whole isolated RNA underwent reverse transcription, so sequencing captured expressed TCRB transcripts. Profiled with immunoSEQ multiplex PCR; TCRdb holds only in-frame clones, not every one. The table shows roughly 400,000 clones, with over 8.5% occurring only once. Worth noting for this clone: The antigen remains undetermined.

The chain carries TRBV7-8 and TRBJ2-2, with D hard to call. The sequence was collected from a man aged 25-40 years with type 1 diabetes. Sample: central memory CD4+ T cells from blood. CDR3 nucleotides: TGTGCCAGCAGCCCCTACTGGAACGCAAGACTCGGCGGGGAGCTGTTTTTT. Translated, it gives CASSPYWNARLGGELFF.